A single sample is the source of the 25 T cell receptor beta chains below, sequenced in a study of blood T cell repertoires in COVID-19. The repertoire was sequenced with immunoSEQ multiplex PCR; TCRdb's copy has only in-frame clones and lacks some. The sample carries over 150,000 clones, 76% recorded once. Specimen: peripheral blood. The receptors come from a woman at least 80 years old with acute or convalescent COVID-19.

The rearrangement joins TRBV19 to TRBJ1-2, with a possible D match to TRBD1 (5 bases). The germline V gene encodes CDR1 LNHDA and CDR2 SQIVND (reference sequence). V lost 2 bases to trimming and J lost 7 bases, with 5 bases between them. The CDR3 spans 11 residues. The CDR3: CASSIQGGYTF. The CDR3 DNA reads TGTGCCAGTAGTATACAGGGTGGCTACACCTTC.

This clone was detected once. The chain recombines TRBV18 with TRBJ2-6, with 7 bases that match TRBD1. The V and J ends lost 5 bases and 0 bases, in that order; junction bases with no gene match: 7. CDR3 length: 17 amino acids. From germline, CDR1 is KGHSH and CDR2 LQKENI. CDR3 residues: CASSVTGYGSGANVLTF. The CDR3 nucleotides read TGTGCCAGCTCAGTGACAGGGTATGGCTCTGGGGCCAACGTCCTGACTTTC.

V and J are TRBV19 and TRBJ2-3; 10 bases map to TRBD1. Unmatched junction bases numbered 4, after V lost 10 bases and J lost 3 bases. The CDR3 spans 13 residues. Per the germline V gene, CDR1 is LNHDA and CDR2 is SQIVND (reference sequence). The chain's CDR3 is CATRDRGTDTQYF. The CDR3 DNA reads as TGTGCCACTCGGGACAGGGGAACAGATACGCAGTATTTT.

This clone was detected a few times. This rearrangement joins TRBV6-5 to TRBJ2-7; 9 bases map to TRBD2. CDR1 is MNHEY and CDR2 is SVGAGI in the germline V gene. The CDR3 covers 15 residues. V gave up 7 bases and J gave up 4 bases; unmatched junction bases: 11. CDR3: CASKLRGSGSYEQYF. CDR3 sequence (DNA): TGTGCCAGCAAATTACGTGGTAGCGGGAGTTACGAGCAGTACTTC.

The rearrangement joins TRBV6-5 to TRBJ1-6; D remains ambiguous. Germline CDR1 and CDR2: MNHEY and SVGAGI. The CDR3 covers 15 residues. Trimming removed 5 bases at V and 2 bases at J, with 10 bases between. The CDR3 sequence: CASSRLLPYNSPLHF. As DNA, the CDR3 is TGTGCCAGCAGTAGACTATTACCCTATAATTCACCCCTCCACTTT.

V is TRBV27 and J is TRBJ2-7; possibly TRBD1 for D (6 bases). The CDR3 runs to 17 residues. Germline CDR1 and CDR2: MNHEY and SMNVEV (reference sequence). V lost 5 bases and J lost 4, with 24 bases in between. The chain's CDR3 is CASSPNQGRGYPYEQYF. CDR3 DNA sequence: TGTGCCAGCAGTCCAAATCAGGGGAGAGGCTACCCGTACGAGCAGTACTTC.

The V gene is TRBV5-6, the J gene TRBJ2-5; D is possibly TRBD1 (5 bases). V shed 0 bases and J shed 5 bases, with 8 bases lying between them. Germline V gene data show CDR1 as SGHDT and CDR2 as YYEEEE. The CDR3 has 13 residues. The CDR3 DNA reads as TGTGCCAGCAGCTTGGATTGGGGCGAGACCCAGTACTTC. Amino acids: CASSLDWGETQYF.

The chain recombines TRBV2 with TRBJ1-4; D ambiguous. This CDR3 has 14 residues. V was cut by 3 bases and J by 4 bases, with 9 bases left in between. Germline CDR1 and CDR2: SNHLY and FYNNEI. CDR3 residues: CASSERRLNEKLFF. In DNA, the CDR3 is TGTGCCAGCAGTGAGCGGCGGCTTAATGAAAAACTGTTTTTT.

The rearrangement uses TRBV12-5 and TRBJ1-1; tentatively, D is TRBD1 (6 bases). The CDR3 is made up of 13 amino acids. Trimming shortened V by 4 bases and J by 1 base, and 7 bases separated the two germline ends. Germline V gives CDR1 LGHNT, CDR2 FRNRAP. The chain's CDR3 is CASGSGQNTEAFF. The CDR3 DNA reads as TGTGCTAGTGGTTCGGGACAGAACACTGAAGCTTTCTTT.

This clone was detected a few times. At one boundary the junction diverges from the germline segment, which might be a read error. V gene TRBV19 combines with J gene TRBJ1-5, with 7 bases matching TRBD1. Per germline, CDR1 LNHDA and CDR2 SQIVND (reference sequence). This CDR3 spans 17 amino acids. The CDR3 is CQGLGTESCWRGQPQHF. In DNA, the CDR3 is TGCCAGGGTCTCGGGACAGAAAGTTGCTGGAGGGGACAGCCCCAGCATTTT.

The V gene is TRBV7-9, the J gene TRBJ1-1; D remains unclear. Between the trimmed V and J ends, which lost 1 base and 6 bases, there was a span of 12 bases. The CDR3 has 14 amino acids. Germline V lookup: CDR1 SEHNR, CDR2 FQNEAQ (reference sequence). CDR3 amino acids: CASSLVAAPAEAFF. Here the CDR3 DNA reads TGTGCCAGCAGCTTAGTTGCGGCGCCTGCTGAAGCTTTCTTT.

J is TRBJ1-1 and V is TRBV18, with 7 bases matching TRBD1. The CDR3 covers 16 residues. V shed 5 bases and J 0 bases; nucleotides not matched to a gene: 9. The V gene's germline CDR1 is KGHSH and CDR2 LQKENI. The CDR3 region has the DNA TGTGCCAGCTCAAAAATGACAGGGAACATGAACACTGAAGCTTTCTTT. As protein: CASSKMTGNMNTEAFF.

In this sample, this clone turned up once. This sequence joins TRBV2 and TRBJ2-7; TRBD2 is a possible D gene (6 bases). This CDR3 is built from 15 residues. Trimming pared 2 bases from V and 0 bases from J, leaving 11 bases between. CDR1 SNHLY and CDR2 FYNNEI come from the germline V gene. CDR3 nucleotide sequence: TGTGCCAGCAGTGAAACAGGAGGGTACTCCTACGAGCAGTACTTC. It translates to CASSETGGYSYEQYF. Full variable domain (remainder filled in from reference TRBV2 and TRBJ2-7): EPEVTQTPSHQVTQMGQEVILRCVPISNHLYFYWYRQILGQKVEFLVSFYNNEISEKSEIFDDQFSVERPDGSNFTLKIRSTKLEDSAMYFCASSETGGYSYEQYFGPGTRLTVT.

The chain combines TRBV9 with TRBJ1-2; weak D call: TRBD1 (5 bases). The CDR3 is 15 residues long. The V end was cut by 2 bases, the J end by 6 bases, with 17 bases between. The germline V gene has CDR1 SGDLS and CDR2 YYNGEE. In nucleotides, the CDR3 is TGTGCCAGCAGCGTCTCGCAGGTGGGGCTACATGGCTACACCTTC. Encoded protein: CASSVSQVGLHGYTF.

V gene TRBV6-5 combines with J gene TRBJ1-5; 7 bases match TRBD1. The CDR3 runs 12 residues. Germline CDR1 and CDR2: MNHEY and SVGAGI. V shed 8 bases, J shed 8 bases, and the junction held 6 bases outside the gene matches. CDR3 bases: TGTGCCAGCGGAGCGACAGGGAAGCCCCAGCATTTT. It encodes CASGATGKPQHF.

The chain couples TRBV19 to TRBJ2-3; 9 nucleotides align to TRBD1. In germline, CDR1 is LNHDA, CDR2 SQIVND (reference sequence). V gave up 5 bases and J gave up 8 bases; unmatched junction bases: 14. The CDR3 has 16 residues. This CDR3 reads CASSLSGTGYEGTQYF. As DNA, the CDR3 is TGTGCCAGTAGTCTCTCCGGGACAGGGTATGAGGGTACGCAGTATTTT.

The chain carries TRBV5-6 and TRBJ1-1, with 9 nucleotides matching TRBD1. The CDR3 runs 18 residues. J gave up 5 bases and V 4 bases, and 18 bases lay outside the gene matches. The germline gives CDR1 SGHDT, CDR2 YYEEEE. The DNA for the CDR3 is TGTGCCAGCAGCCTAAGAAGTACAGGGGGCGCGATTCGGACTGAAGCTTTCTTT. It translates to CASSLRSTGGAIRTEAFF.

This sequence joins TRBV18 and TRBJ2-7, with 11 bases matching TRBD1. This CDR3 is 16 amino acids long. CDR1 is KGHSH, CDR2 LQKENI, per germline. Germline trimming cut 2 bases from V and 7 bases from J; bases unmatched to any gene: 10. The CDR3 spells CASSPLSGQGAKEQYF. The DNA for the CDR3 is TGTGCCAGCTCACCATTGTCAGGACAGGGGGCGAAGGAGCAGTACTTC.

CDR3 sequence (DNA): TGTGCCTGGAGACAAATTAGCCTTTTCTCACCCCTCCACTTT. It yields the protein CAWRQISLFSPLHF. This chain joins TRBV30 and TRBJ1-6, with D unclear. In germline, CDR1 is GTSNPN, CDR2 SVGIG (reference sequence). The CDR3 is 14 residues long. Between the trimmed V and J ends, which lost 3 bases and 10 bases, there was a span of 16 bases.

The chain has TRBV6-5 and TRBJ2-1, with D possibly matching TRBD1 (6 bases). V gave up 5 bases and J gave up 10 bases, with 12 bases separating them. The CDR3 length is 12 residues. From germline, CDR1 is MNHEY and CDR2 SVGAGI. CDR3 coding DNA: TGTGCCAGCAGTCGACAAGGGGGAGAGCAGTTCTTC. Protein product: CASSRQGGEQFF.

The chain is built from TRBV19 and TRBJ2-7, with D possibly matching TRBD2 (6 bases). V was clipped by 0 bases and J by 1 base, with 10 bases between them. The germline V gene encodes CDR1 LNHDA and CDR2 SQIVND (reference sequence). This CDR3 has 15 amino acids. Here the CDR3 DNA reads TGTGCCAGTAGTATAGAGCCGACTAGTTCCTACGAGCAGTACTTC. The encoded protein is CASSIEPTSSYEQYF. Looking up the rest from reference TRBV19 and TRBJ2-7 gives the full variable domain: DGGITQSPKYLFRKEGQNVTLSCEQNLNHDAMYWYRQDPGQGLRLIYYSQIVNDFQKGDIAEGYSVSREKKESFPLTVTSAQKNPTAFYLCASSIEPTSSYEQYFGPGTRLTVT.

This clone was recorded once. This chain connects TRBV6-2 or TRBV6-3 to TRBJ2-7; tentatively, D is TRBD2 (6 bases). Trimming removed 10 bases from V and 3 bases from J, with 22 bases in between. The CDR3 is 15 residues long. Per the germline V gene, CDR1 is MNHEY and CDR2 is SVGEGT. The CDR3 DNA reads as TGTGCCATCACCCCCGGGCTAGCGACTAACTACGAGCAGTACTTC. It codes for CAITPGLATNYEQYF.

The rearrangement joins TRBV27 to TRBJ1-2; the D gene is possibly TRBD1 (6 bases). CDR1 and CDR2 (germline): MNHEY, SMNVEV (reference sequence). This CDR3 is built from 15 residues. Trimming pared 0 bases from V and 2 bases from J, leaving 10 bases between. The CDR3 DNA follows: TGTGCCAGCAGTTTATCCCCGACAGGCAACTATGGCTACACCTTC. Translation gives CASSLSPTGNYGYTF.

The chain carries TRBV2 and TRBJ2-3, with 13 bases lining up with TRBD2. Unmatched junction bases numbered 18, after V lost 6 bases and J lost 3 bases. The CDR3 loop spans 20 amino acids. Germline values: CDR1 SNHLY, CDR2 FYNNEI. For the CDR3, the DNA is TGTGCCAGCAGCCTAACCGGGACTAGCGGGACAAAACCTAAGACAGATACGCAGTATTTT. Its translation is CASSLTGTSGTKPKTDTQYF.

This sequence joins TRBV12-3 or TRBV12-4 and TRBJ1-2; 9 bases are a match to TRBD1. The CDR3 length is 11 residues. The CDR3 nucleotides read TGTGGCACAGGACAGGGGTCTGGCTACACCTTC. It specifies CGTGQGSGYTF.